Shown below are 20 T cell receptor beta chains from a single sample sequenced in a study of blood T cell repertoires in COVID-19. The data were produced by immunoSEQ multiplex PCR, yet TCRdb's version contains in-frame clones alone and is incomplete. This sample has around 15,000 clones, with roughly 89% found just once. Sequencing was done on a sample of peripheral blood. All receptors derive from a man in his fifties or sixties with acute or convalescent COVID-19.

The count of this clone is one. In DNA form, the CDR3 reads TGTGCCAGCAGTGAAGGGGGGACAGACCAAGAGACCCAGTACTTC. Its protein product is CASSEGGTDQETQYF. The chain employs TRBV6-1 and TRBJ2-5, with 7 bases identical to TRBD1. Germline V gives CDR1 MNHNS, CDR2 SASEGT. The CDR3 has 15 amino acids. J gave up 0 bases and V 1 base, and 2 bases lay outside the gene matches.

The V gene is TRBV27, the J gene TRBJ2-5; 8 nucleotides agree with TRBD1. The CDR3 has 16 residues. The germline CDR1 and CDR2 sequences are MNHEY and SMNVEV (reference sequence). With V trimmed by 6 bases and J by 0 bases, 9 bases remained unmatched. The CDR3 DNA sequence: TGTGCCAGCAGAGGGGGGACAGGCCTGTACCAAGAGACCCAGTACTTC. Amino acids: CASRGGTGLYQETQYF.

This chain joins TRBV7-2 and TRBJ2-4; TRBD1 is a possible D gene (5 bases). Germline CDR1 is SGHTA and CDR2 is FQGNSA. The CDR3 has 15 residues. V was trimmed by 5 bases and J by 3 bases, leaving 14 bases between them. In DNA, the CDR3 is TGTGCCAGCAGCATCATACTGGACAACAAAAACATTCAGTACTTC. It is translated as CASSIILDNKNIQYF.

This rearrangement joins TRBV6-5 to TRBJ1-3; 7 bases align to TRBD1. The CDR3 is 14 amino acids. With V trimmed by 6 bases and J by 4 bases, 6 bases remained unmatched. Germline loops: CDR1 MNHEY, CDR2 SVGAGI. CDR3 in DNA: TGTGCCAGCAGGAGACAGGGTTCCGGAAACACCATATATTTT. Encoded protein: CASRRQGSGNTIYF.

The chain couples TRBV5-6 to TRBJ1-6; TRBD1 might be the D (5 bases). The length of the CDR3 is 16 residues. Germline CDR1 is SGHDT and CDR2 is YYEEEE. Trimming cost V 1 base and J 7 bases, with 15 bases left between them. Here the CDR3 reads CASSLMGQGGNSPLHF. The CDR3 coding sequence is TGTGCCAGCAGCTTGATGGGGCAAGGTGGGAATTCACCCCTCCACTTT.

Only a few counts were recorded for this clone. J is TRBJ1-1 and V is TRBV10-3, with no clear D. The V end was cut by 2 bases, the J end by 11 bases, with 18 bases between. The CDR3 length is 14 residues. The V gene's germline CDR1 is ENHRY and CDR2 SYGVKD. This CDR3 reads CAISEETPGPEAFF. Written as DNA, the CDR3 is TGTGCCATCAGTGAGGAGACGCCCGGCCCGGAGGCTTTCTTT.

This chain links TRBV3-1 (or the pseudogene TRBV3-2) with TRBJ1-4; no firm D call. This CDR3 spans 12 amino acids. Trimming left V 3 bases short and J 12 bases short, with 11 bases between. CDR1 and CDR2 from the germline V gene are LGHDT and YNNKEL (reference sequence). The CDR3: CASSQDWSELFF. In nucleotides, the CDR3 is TGTGCCAGCAGCCAGGATTGGAGCGAACTGTTTTTT.

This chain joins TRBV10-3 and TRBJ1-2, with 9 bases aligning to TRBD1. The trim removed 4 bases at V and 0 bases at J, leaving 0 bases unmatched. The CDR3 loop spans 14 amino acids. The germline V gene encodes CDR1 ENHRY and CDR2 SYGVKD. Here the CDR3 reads CAISGQGANYGYTF. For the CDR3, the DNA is TGTGCCATCAGTGGACAGGGGGCTAACTATGGCTACACCTTC.

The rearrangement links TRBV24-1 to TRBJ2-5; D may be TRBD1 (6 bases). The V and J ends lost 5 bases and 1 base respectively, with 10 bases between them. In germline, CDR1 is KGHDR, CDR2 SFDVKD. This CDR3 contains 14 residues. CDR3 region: CATSGGPTQETQYF. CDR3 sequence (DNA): TGTGCCACCAGTGGGGGGCCCACCCAAGAGACCCAGTACTTC.

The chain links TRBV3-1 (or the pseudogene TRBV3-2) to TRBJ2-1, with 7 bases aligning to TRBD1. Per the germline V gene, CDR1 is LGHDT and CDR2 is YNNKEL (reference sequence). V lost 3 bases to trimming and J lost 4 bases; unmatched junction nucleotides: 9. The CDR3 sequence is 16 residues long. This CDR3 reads CASSHTTGARYNEQFF. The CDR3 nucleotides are TGTGCCAGCAGCCATACAACAGGGGCCCGATACAATGAGCAGTTCTTC.

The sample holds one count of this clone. In nucleotides, the CDR3 is TGTGCCAGCAGCTTAGGGGTGGGGAGTGGGCTCACTGAAGCTTTCTTT. Residues: CASSLGVGSGLTEAFF. This chain links TRBV7-2 with TRBJ1-1; the D is unclear. V lost 1 base and J 4 bases, leaving 16 bases between the germline ends. CDR3 length equals 16 residues. Germline loops: CDR1 SGHTA, CDR2 FQGNSA.

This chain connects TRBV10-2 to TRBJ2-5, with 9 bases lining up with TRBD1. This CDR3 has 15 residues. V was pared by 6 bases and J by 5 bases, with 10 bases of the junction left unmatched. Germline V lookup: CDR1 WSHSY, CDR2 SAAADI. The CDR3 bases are TGCGCCAGCAGCGAACGAGGACAGGGGCACGAGACCCAGTACTTC. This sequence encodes CASSERGQGHETQYF.

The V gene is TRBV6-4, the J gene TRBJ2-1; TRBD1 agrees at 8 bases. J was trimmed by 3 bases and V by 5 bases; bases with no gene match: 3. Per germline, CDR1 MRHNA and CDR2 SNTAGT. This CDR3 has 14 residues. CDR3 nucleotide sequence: TGTGCCAGCAGTCCGGACAGGGACTACAATGAGCAGTTCTTC. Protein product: CASSPDRDYNEQFF.

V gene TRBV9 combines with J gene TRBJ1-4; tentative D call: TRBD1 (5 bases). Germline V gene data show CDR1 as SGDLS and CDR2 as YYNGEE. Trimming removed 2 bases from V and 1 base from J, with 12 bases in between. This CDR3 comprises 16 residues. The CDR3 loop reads CASSVGRWETNEKLFF. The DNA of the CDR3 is TGTGCCAGCAGCGTGGGGCGATGGGAAACTAATGAAAAACTGTTTTTT.

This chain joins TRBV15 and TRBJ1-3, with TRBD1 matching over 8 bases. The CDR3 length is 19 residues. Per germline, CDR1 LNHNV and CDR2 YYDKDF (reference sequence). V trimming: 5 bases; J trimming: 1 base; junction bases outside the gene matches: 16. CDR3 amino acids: CATSPRVIGTGASGNTIYF. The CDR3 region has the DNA TGTGCCACCAGCCCCAGAGTAATTGGGACAGGAGCTTCTGGAAACACCATATATTTT.

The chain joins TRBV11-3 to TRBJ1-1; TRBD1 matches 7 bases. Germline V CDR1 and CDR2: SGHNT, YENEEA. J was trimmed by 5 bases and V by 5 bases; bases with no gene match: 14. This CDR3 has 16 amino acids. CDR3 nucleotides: TGTGCCAGCAGCCCAGGGGGGACGGGGGTGTCGACTGAAGCTTTCTTT. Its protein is CASSPGGTGVSTEAFF.

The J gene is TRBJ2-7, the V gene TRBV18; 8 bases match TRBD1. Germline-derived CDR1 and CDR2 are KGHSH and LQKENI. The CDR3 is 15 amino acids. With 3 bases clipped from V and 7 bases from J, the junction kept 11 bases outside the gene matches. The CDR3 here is CASSPSTGDQEEQYF. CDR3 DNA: TGTGCCAGCTCACCGTCGACAGGGGATCAAGAGGAGCAGTACTTC.

The CDR3, as DNA: TGTGCCAGTGAATCGAGCACCGGGGAGCTGTTTTTT. Its protein product is CASESSTGELFF. V gene TRBV6-5 combines with J gene TRBJ2-2; D not resolved. Trimming took off 9 bases at V and 4 bases at J, with 9 bases between the two ends. Per the germline V gene, CDR1 is MNHEY and CDR2 is SVGAGI. There are 12 residues in the CDR3.

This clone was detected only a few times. This CDR3 reads CASSSRGTGGINEQFF. The CDR3 DNA is TGTGCCAGCAGCTCGCGCGGGACAGGGGGCATCAATGAGCAGTTCTTC. This chain uses TRBV13 with TRBJ2-1, with 12 nucleotides matching TRBD1. There are 16 residues in the CDR3. Germline assignment: CDR1 PRHDT and CDR2 FYEKMQ (reference sequence). J was trimmed by 6 bases and V by 4 bases; bases with no gene match: 7.

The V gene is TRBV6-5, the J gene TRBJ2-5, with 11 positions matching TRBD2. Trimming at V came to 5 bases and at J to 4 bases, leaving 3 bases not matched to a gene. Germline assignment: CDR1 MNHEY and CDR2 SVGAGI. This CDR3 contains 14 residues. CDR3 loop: CASSLSGRGETQYF. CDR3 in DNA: TGTGCCAGCAGTCTTAGCGGGAGGGGAGAGACCCAGTACTTC.